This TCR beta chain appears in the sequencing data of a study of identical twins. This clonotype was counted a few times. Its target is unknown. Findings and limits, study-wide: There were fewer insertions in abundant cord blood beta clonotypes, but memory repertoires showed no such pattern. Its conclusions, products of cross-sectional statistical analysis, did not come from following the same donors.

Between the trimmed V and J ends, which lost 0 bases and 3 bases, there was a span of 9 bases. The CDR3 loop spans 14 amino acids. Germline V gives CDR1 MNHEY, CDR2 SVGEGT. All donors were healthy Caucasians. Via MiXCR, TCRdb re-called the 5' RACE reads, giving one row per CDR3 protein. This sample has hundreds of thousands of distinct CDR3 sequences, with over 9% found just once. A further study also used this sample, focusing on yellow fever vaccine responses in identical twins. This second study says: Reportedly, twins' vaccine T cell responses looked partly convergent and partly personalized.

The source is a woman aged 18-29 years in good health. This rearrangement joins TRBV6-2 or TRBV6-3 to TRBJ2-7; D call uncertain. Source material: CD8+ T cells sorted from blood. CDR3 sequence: CASSYSPEYYEQYF. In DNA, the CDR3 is TGTGCCAGCAGTTACTCACCAGAGTACTACGAGCAGTACTTC.